This record concerns one TCR beta chain sequence. Its specificity is unknown. The PCR employed 60 Vbeta primers together with 13 Jbeta primers. Repertoires were generated with immunoSEQ multiplex PCR, while TCRdb's copy carries only in-frame clones and drops some. The sample has 180,000 or so clones, roughly 88% seen once. This CDR3 region has 16 residues. Germline V CDR1 and CDR2: LGHNA, YSLEER. Trimming shortened V by 4 bases and J by 2 bases, and 16 bases separated the two germline ends. The data stem from a study of cytomegalovirus exposure and HLA in healthy donors. General observations from the study: A later analysis showed TCR association rates differing by HLA locus, peaking at DRB1 and lowest at HLA-C.

This TCR came from a man younger than 35 in good health and CMV-seropositive. The chain employs TRBV4-3 and TRBJ2-3; D is possibly TRBD2 (6 bases). Sample: PBMCs. CDR3 amino acids: CASSLGTGLNTDTQYF. For the CDR3, the DNA is TGCGCCAGCAGCCTCGGGACCGGACTAAACACAGATACGCAGTATTTT.